What follows describes a single T cell receptor beta chain. What it binds is unknown. The V end lost 3 bases, the J end lost 4 bases, and 12 bases lay between the germline ends. CDR3 length: 15 residues. CDR1 and CDR2 (germline): KGHSH, LQKENI. The table came from immunoSEQ multiplex PCR; TCRdb's copy has only in-frame clones and leaves some out. The table includes about 160,000 clones, approximately 88% detected once. The data originate from a study of cytomegalovirus exposure and HLA in healthy donors. Points from the study as a whole: Researchers counted roughly 150 TCR beta chains as cytomegalovirus-associated. The tendency of first-cohort TCR clusters to co-occur in the 120 or so validation repertoires was identified by a subsequent analysis.

The V and J genes are TRBV18 and TRBJ1-4, with D unclear. This clonotype was sampled from a man between 25 and 39 years old in good health and CMV-seropositive. The sample comprised PBMCs. The CDR3 bases are TGTGCCAGCTCACCCCTTAACGGGGTTAATGAAAAACTGTTTTTT. It is translated as CASSPLNGVNEKLFF.